This T cell receptor (beta chain) was captured by sequencing in a study of quantifying T cell responses using KT2 cells (dated by TCRdb to the late 2010s). For the study in its entirety: RNA was DNase-treated and reverse transcribed with TCR alpha and beta constant-region primers, mostly using SuperScript III. The efficiency of the T4 ligation step under optimum conditions was estimated to be above 9.5%. To avoid over-amplification, PCR2 was carried out as a SYBR Green qPCR and halted once a predetermined fluorescence threshold was reached. Beyond this particular receptor, the publication reports: Over several orders of magnitude, the number of KT2 alpha and beta sequences rose linearly with the number of KT2 cells put in. Saturation was seen in the detection of KT2 sequences when very high numbers of KT2 cells were spiked in. This TCR sequencing study did not compare the pipeline side by side with other TCR sequencing techniques. KT2 sequences were detected down to the lowest spike-in tested, which was about one KT2 cell per 100,000 PBMC.

To test the sensitivity and accuracy of the pipeline, known numbers of KT2, a T cell clone whose TCR had already been sequenced, were spiked into unfractionated PBMC. KT2 cells were mixed with a fixed number of PBMC to create a range of KT2-to-PBMC ratios. Turning to this clonotype: Its binding antigen is unknown. Per-base quality was not reported, and no clone a single base away is much larger than it.

Library creation used UMI-ligation and nested PCR. A single-stranded oligonucleotide carrying the Illumina SP2 sequence and a UMI was ligated to the cDNA 3' end using T4 RNA ligase 1. PCR1 consisted of 4 cycles (98 degrees C 15 s, 69 degrees C 30 s, 72 degrees C 40 s), and for the beta primer an equimolar mix of RC1.1 and RC1.2 was used to cover TRBC1 and TRBC2. Starting at PCR2, TCR alpha and beta chains were handled separately, and sample indices and Illumina adaptors were added. The UMI comprised 12 random nucleotides, as two hexamers separated by a spacer, placed after an 8-base spacer. Sequencing was done on an Illumina MiSeq using v2 2x251 paired-end chemistry, usually with roughly twelve samples per run. PhiX DNA at roughly 4.5-7% was added to each sequencing library to increase diversity. From the authors' description of their analysis: Raw reads were converted to FASTQ with bcl2fastq and were demultiplexed by dual indices with Demultiplexor. V and J genes were assigned by Decombinator through tag matching, with a single base-pair mismatch being allowed. UMIs were used by Collapsinator to correct both sequencing errors and frequency errors caused by PCR heterogeneity. CDR3Translator converted Decombinator identifiers into nucleotide sequence, translated that sequence into amino acids, and extracted CDR3 based on C- and N-terminal motifs. Each distinct KT2 TCR was counted as one cluster of KT2 sequences that shared a single unique molecular identifier. TCRdb applied fastp at Q25 and MiXCR to the public reads, then kept only in-frame beta chains. One record per CDR3 amino acid sequence lists the most common genes and DNA. V and J calls and clone size were set by TCRdb, not the authors. Counted in this sample were around 56,000 distinct CDR3 sequences; about 12% of them appeared once. The ten largest clonotypes hold roughly 9.5% of the sample.

The CDR3, from cysteine to phenylalanine, totals 17 residues. Only the CDR3 portion is preserved as DNA: 51 bases, with reading frame beginning at the first base. Based on the germline V gene, the CDR1 and CDR2 sequences are SGHTA and FQGNSA. V loses 6 bases at its end and J loses 3 bases; junction bases beyond the gene matches: 8. Material for sequencing was PBMCs spiked with cells of the T cell clone KT2. The source of this sequence is a human donor. This chain is built from TRBV7-2 and TRBJ2-2, with TRBD2 identical over 12 junction bases. The bases read TGTGCCAGCAGGGGGACTAGCGGGTCTTCTCACACCGGGGAGCTGTTTTTT. Its translation is CASRGTSGSSHTGELFF. Beyond the CDR3, the reference TRBV7-2 and TRBJ2-2 genes provide the residues; the full variable domain reads: GAGVSQSPSNKVTEKGKDVELRCDPISGHTALYWYRQSLGQGLEFLIYFQGNSAPDKSGLPSDRFSAERTGGSVSTLTIQRTQQEDSAVYLCASRGTSGSSHTGELFFGEGSRLTVL.